The 6 T cell receptor beta chains below come from one sample, sequenced in a study of human T cells and chemical hapten exposure. Each CDR3 protein is one row after TCRdb ran MiXCR on the RACE reads. The table has more than 95,000 distinct CDR3 sequences, roughly a third seen once. Time point reported: patch test 3, about 24 weeks after DPC sensitization. The treatment: therapeutic diphenylcyclopropenone sensitization with weekly scalp DPC. Source: whole blood, taken in connection with sensitization to the hapten diphenylcyclopropenone (DPC). The receptors were gathered from a man aged 40-55 years with alopecia areata. Some clones in this sample may be carry-over from other donors' samples.

On this clonotype itself: Since a much larger clone is just one base distant, this may be a read error. DNA for the CDR3: TGTGCCGGCAGTTACTCCGGACTAGCGCGTTCGAACACCGGGGAGCTGTTTTTT. This encodes CAGSYSGLARSNTGELFF. The rearrangement links TRBV6-5 to TRBJ2-2, with 9 bases fitting TRBD2. The length of the CDR3 is 18 residues. Germline lookup yields CDR1 MNHEY and CDR2 SVGAGI.

This clonotype appeared a few times. The CDR3, as DNA: TGCAGCGTTGCCCGGCTAGCGGGAGATAGCGAGCAGTACTTC. Residues: CSVARLAGDSEQYF. The V gene is TRBV29-1, the J gene TRBJ2-7; 10 positions agree with TRBD2. Germline trimming cut 4 bases from V and 6 bases from J; bases unmatched to any gene: 9. The CDR3 covers 14 residues. Germline CDR1 and CDR2: SQVTM and ANQGSEA.

The J gene is TRBJ1-1, the V gene TRBV6-1; D ambiguous. The CDR3 consists of 13 residues. Trimming took off 2 bases at V and 2 bases at J, with 6 bases between the two ends. Germline lookup yields CDR1 MNHNS and CDR2 SASEGT. Here the CDR3 DNA reads TGTGCCAGCAGTGAAACATTTAACACTGAAGCTTTCTTT. This gives the protein CASSETFNTEAFF.

This chain uses TRBV28 with TRBJ2-1; D not certain. Between the trimmed V and J ends, which lost 5 bases and 9 bases, there was a span of 20 bases. In germline, CDR1 is MDHEN, CDR2 SYDVKM. The CDR3 has 15 residues. CDR3 in amino acids: CASSPHSASRSEQFF. For the CDR3, the DNA is TGTGCCAGCAGTCCACATTCAGCATCTAGGAGTGAGCAGTTCTTC.

Only a few counts were recorded for this clonotype. The V gene is TRBV20-1, the J gene TRBJ2-7; TRBD1 agrees at 7 bases. V was pared by 6 bases and J by 2 bases, with 13 bases of the junction left unmatched. The length of the CDR3 is 15 residues. CDR1 DFQATT and CDR2 SNEGSKA come from the germline V gene (reference sequence). DNA of the CDR3: TGCAGTGCCCCTCTTTGGGATCAGGGGGCCTACGAGCAGTACTTC. It yields the protein CSAPLWDQGAYEQYF.

The chain employs TRBV12-3 or TRBV12-4 and TRBJ2-3; 7 nucleotides match TRBD2. This CDR3 has 16 amino acids. V shed 7 bases, J shed 0 bases, and the junction held 10 bases outside the gene matches. The DNA of the CDR3 is TGTGCCAGCACCGAAAGCGGGACCTCTAGCACAGATACGCAGTATTTT. Translated: CASTESGTSSTDTQYF.